The T cell receptor (beta chain) described here comes from a study of CD8 T cells in ankylosing spondylitis. J was trimmed by 5 bases and V by 4 bases; bases with no gene match: 8. This CDR3 spans 15 amino acids. CDR1 is PRHDT, CDR2 FYEKMQ, per germline (reference sequence). Concerning this clonotype: Its antigen is not identified.

For TCR beta, libraries came from quantitative 5'-RACE with molecular barcodes. TCRdb itself ran the 5' RACE reads through MiXCR, one entry per CDR3 protein. This sample has about 90,000 distinct CDR3 sequences, with more than 8.5% found just once. Broader study findings: In ankylosing spondylitis patients, matched synovial fluid reportedly showed significant enrichment of disease-linked clones. Typical of ankylosing spondylitis blood, it appeared, was a TCR beta motif of eight highly homologous variants.

J is TRBJ1-2 and V is TRBV13; 9 nucleotides align to TRBD1. The sequence was collected from a male donor with ankylosing spondylitis. The sample was blood, either unsorted or a sorted T cell fraction (not recorded which). The CDR3 loop reads CASSSSGQGIYGYTF. CDR3 DNA: TGTGCCAGCAGCTCTAGTGGACAGGGGATATATGGCTACACCTTC.